This T cell receptor beta chain was captured in a study of Graves' ophthalmopathy and Graves' hyperthyroidism. Study context: Ahead of any treatment, peripheral blood was obtained at the initial diagnosis.

At least ten counts were recorded for this clonotype. As yet, its antigen is unknown. RNA served as the template for amplifying TCR beta CDR3 regions. First-round RT-PCR employed HTBI primers, with a second-round multiplex PCR after it. One entry per CDR3 protein results from TCRdb running MiXCR on the multiplex PCR reads. Of about 210,000 distinct CDR3 sequences in the sample, roughly 29% were seen once. Germline assignment: CDR1 MNHEY and CDR2 SVGAGI. With 0 bases removed from V and 0 bases from J, the gap between germline ends came to 6 bases. This CDR3 comprises 15 residues. The authors used Ficoll-Paque density gradient centrifugation to separate PBMCs. The input was roughly 9.3 ml of fresh peripheral blood. Study-level results: A model of 13 signatures distinguished ophthalmopathy from stable hyperthyroidism at approximately 90% sensitivity and roughly 82% specificity.

The sequenced sample was peripheral blood. This chain uses TRBV6-5 with TRBJ2-4; TRBD2 might be the D (6 bases). The receptor's source is a man aged 50 to 60 with Graves' ophthalmopathy. In nucleotides, the CDR3 is TGTGCCAGCAGTTACTCAGCGGGAGCCAAAAACATTCAGTACTTC. Its translation is CASSYSAGAKNIQYF.